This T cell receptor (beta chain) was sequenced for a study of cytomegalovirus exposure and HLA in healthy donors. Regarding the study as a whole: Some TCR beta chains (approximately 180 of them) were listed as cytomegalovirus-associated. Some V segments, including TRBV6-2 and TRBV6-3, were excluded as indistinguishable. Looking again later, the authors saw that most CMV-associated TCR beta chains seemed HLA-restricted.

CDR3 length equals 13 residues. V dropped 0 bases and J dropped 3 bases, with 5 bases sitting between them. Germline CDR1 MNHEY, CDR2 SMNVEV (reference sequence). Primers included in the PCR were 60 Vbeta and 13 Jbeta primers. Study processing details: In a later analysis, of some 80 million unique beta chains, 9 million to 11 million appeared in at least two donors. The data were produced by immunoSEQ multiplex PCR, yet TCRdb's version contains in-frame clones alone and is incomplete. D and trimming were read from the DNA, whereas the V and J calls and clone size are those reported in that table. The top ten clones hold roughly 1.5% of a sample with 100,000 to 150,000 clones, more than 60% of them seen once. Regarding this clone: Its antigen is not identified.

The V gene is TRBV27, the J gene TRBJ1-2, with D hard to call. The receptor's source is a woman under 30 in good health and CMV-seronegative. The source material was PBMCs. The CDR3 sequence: CASSLSRHYGYTF. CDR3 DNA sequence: TGTGCCAGCAGTTTATCGAGGCACTATGGCTACACCTTC.